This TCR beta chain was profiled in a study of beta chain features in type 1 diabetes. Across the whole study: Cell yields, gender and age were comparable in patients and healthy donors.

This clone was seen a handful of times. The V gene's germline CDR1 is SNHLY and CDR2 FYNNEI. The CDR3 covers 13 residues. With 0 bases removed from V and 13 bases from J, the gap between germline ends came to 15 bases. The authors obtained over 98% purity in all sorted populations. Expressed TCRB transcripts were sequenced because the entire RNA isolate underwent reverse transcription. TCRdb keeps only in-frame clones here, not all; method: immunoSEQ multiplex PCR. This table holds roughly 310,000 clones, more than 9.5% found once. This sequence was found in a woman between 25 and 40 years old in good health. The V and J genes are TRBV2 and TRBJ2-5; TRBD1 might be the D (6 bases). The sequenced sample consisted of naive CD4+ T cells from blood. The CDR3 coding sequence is TGTGCCAGCAGTGAAGCGAGAGTGGTAGGGGGGTACTTC. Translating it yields CASSEARVVGGYF.